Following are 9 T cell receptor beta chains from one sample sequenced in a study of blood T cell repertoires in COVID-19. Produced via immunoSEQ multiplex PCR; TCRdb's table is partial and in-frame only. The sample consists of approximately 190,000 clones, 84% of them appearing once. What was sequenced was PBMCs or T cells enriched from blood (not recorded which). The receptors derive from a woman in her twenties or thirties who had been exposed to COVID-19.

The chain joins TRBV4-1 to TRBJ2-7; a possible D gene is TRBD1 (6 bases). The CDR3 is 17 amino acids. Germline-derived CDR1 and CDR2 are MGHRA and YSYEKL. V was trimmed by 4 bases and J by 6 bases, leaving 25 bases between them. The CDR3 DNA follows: TGCGCCAGCAGCCTGCAACCAACTTACAGGGAATCCGGCGAGCAGTACTTC. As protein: CASSLQPTYRESGEQYF.

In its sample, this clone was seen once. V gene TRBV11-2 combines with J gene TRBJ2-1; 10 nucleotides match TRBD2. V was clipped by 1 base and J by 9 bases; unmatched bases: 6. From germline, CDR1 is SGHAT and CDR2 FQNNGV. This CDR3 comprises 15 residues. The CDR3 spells CASSLGTSGGGEQFF. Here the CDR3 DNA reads TGTGCCAGCAGCTTAGGGACTAGCGGTGGGGGTGAGCAGTTCTTC. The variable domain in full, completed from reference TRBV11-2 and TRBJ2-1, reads EAGVAQSPRYKIIEKRQSVAFWCNPISGHATLYWYQQILGQGPKLLIQFQNNGVVDDSQLPKDRFSAERLKGVDSTLKIQPAKLEDSAVYLCASSLGTSGGGEQFFGPGTRLTVL.

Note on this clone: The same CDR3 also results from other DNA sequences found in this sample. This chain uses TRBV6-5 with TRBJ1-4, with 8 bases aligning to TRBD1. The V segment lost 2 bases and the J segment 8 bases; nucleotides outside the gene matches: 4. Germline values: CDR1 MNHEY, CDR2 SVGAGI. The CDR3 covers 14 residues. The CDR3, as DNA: TGTGCCAGCAGTTACGGACAGGGCGGCGAAAAACTGTTTTTT. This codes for CASSYGQGGEKLFF.

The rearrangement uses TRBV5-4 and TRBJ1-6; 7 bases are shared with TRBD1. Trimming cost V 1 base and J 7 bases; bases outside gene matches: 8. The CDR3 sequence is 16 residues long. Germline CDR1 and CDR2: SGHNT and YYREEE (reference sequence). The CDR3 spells CASSLWQGVLNSPLHF. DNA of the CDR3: TGTGCCAGCAGCTTGTGGCAGGGGGTATTGAATTCACCCCTCCACTTT.

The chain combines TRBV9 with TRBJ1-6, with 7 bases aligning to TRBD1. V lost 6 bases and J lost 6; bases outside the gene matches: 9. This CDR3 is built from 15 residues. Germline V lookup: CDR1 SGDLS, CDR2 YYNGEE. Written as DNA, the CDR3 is TGTGCCAGCAACCTGGGGACAGTCCCTAATTCACCCCTCCACTTT. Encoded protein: CASNLGTVPNSPLHF.

Here the CDR3 DNA reads TGTGCCAGCAGCCTAACAGCGGGGCACACAGATACGCAGTATTTT. The encoded protein is CASSLTAGHTDTQYF. V and J are TRBV3-1 (or the pseudogene TRBV3-2) and TRBJ2-3, with 7 bases lining up with TRBD2. V shed 4 bases, J shed 2 bases, and the junction held 6 bases outside the gene matches. Per germline, CDR1 LGHDT and CDR2 YNNKEL (reference sequence). The CDR3 length is 15 residues.

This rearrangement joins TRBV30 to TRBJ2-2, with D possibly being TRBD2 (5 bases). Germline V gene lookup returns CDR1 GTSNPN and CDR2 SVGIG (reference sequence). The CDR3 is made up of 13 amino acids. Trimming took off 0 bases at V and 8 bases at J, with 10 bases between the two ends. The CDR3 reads CAWSVLSGGELFF. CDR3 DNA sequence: TGTGCCTGGAGTGTACTCAGCGGAGGGGAGCTGTTTTTT.

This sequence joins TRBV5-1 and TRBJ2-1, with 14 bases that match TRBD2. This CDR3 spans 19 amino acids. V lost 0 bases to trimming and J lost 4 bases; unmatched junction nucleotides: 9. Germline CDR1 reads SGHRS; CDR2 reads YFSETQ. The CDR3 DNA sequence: TGCGCCAGCAGCTTGGATCCCCGACTAGCGGGGGGGCTTTACAATGAGCAGTTCTTC. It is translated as CASSLDPRLAGGLYNEQFF.

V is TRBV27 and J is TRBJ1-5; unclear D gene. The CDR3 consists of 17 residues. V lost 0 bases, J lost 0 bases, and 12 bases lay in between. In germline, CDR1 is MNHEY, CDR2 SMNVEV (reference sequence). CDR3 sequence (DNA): TGTGCCAGCAGTTTATCTGCGGGCGGCCTTAGCAATCAGCCCCAGCATTTT. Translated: CASSLSAGGLSNQPQHF.